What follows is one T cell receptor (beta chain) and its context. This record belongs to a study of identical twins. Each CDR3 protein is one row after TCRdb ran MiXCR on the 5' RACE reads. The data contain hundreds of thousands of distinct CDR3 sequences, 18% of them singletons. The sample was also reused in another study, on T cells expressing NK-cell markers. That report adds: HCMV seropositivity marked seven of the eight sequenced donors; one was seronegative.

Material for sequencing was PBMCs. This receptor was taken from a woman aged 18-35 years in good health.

CDR3 residues: CASTHGEETQYF. Written as DNA, the CDR3 is TGTGCCAGCACCCACGGGGAAGAGACCCAGTACTTC. V usage is TRBV11-1 and J usage is TRBJ2-5, with TRBD2 as a possible D gene (5 bases). The V gene lost 7 bases and the J gene lost 3 bases, with 9 bases spanning the gap. Germline loops: CDR1 SGHAT, CDR2 FQDESV (reference sequence). This CDR3 is 12 amino acids long.